This T cell receptor (beta chain) stems from a study of T-cell reconstitution after alpha-beta-depleted transplantation in children (dated by TCRdb to the mid-2010s). Background for the entire study: Using TCR repertoire profiling, the study quantitatively followed how T-cell immune reconstitution unfolded in children after TCRalphabeta/CD19-depleted allogeneic hematopoietic cell transplantation. General study outcomes and caveats: In some patients, the high TCRbeta diversity seen at day 60 was put down to recipient T cells and intrathymic progenitors that had survived conditioning. The apparently early recovery of alphabetaT-cell counts about two months after transplant reportedly depended on only several hundred rapidly expanded clones that came from non-depleted graft cells. The frequencies of hyperexpanded clones fell over the following months, and after one year, T-cell counts and TCRbeta diversity were mostly attributed to newly produced T cells.

CDR1 and CDR2, per the germline V gene, are SQVTM and ANQGSEA. The CDR3 spans 11 residues, from the cysteine through the phenylalanine. This entry keeps only the CDR3 DNA: 33 bases, framed from base 1. V is pared back by 3 bases and J by 8 bases, with 10 bases lying between the germline termini. This specimen's treatment or condition label, per the study, means: allogeneic hematopoietic cell transplantation with graft depleted of TCRalphabeta T cells and CD19 B cells. The transplant recipients were children given TCRalphabeta/CD19-depleted allogeneic hematopoietic cell grafts. For this clonotype: Its antigen remains unidentified. A single base separates this from a much larger clone, so it may be a read error.

Receptors were amplified or captured by PCR. Sequencing was performed on an Illumina HiSeq 2500. TCR library preparation used molecular barcoding, with unique molecular identifiers applied to normalize quantification of the TCRbeta repertoire. TCRdb reworked the public reads: Q25 trimming with fastp, MiXCR clone assembly, productive beta chains retained. Here each entry gathers all rows of one CDR3 protein and keeps the most common genes and DNA. The sample table holds some 150,000 distinct CDR3 sequences, of which 8.5% to 10% were seen once. Over 15% of the sample is taken by the ten largest. Here the chain combines TRBV29-1 and TRBJ1-2; TRBD1 is a weak D gene call, 6 bases matching. The TCR sequence derives from a female patient aged 2 to 10 who had a stem cell transplant for congenital amegakaryocytic thrombocytopenia, so the T cells may come from the graft donor. The specimen comprised PBMCs, mostly from graft donor cells, sampled 180 days after TCRalphabeta/CD19-depleted stem cell transplant. The DNA is TGCAGCGTTGATCAGGGGTTCGGCTACACCTTC. Its protein reads: CSVDQGFGYTF.